This T cell receptor (beta chain) originates from a study of T cells after yellow fever vaccination. CDR3 size: 14 residues. CDR1 and CDR2 (germline): SGHDN, FVKESK. V lost 2 bases and J lost 6; bases outside the gene matches: 3. TCRdb re-analysed the 5' RACE reads in MiXCR, keeping a single row per CDR3 protein. The profile shows approximately 600,000 distinct CDR3 sequences, roughly 12% of them singletons. The clonotype comes from a man aged 25-45 years who received the YFV17D yellow fever vaccine. The sequencing here drew on PBMCs, taken on the day of the yellow fever booster vaccination. The chain is built from TRBV14 and TRBJ2-1; 8 nucleotides match TRBD2. The DNA of the CDR3 is TGTGCCAGCAGCCAAACACTAGCGGCCAATGAGCAGTTCTTC. This translates into CASSQTLAANEQFF.